A selection of T cell receptor beta chains follows, all from one sample in a study of T cells after posttransplantation cyclophosphamide. This table comes from immunoSEQ multiplex PCR, and its TCRdb copy is limited to in-frame clones, with some not included. This sample shows some 7,500 clones and no singletons; 5.5% to 7% rests with the ten largest. The input for sequencing was PBMCs, taken after allogeneic stem cell transplant with posttransplant cyclophosphamide. The receptors come from a male patient in his late teens or twenties who received an allogeneic stem cell transplant from an unrelated donor, was CMV-positive, and had acute and chronic GVHD. Part of the T cell pool may stem from the graft donor. Each CDR3 is given with its conserved first and last residue.

TRBV5-4	TRBJ2-3	CASSSTGGTDTQYF
TRBV5-1	TRBJ2-2	CASSGWGTNTGELFF
TRBV27	TRBJ2-5	CASTSSGGKETQYF
TRBV30	-	CAWSARDYEQYF
TRBV29-1	TRBJ1-1	CSVDFRGQGTEAFF
TRBV5-1	TRBJ2-1	CASSSVAGGSYNEQFF
TRBV5-1	TRBJ1-6	CASSLDARDRDNSPLHF
TRBV30	TRBJ1-1	CAWSPGIQGEAFF
TRBV5-1	TRBJ2-2	CASSSRTPSGAGELFF
TRBV9	TRBJ1-2	CASSASDSYGYTF
TRBV5-4	TRBJ2-5	CASTTRGQLKETQYF
TRBV30	TRBJ1-6	CVWNTGVGSPLHF
TRBV18	TRBJ1-3	CASSQGGAEGNTIYF
TRBV10-3	TRBJ2-3	CAISSRTSGYRDIDTQYF
TRBV10-3	TRBJ2-2	CAISEGRGTADTGELFF
TRBV19	TRBJ2-2	CASSTPDTTNTGELFF
TRBV19	TRBJ2-5	CASSRTGSGETQYF
TRBV6-6	TRBJ1-3	CASTLSGNTIYF